These 24 T cell receptor beta chains were all obtained from the same sample, sequenced in a study of blood T cell repertoires in COVID-19. TCRdb keeps only in-frame clones here, not all; method: immunoSEQ multiplex PCR. The data contain roughly 57,000 clones, 70% to 90% of them singletons. Sequences were obtained from peripheral blood. These receptors were taken from a human donor in a cohort sampled during active COVID-19.

V is TRBV18 and J is TRBJ2-7; 9 bases are a match to TRBD1. Germline V gives CDR1 KGHSH, CDR2 LQKENI. The junction had 6 bases not matched to a gene; V was cut back by 6 bases and J by 6 bases. The CDR3 is made up of 13 amino acids. For the CDR3, the DNA is TGTGCCAGCTCTACCTTGGACAGGGGCGAGCAGTACTTC. This translates into CASSTLDRGEQYF. Full variable domain (remainder filled in from reference TRBV18 and TRBJ2-7): NAGVMQNPRHLVRRRGQEARLRCSPMKGHSHVYWYRQLPEEGLKFMVYLQKENIIDESGMPKERFSAEFPKEGPSILRIQQVVRGDSAAYFCASSTLDRGEQYFGPGTRLTVT.

The rearrangement joins TRBV4-3 to TRBJ2-7, with 7 bases aligning to TRBD2. Trimming at V came to 0 bases and at J to 4 bases, leaving 9 bases not matched to a gene. Germline V CDR1 and CDR2: LGHNA, YSLEER. This CDR3 has 16 residues. CDR3 bases: TGCGCCAGCAGCCAAGAATTGCGGGGGAGCAGTTACGAGCAGTACTTC. This gives the protein CASSQELRGSSYEQYF.

Here the CDR3 reads CASSHGTQQYF. The CDR3 region has the DNA TGCGCCAGCAGCCATGGGACTCAGCAGTACTTC. This rearrangement joins TRBV5-1 to TRBJ2-7, with D perhaps matching TRBD2 (6 bases). V lost 4 bases and J 8 bases, leaving 10 bases between the germline ends. The germline V gene has CDR1 SGHRS and CDR2 YFSETQ. This CDR3 has 11 amino acids.

The chain links TRBV6-2 or TRBV6-3 to TRBJ1-1, with a tentative D call TRBD1 (5 bases). V lost 2 bases to trimming and J lost 5 bases, with 9 bases between them. The V gene's germline CDR1 is MNHEY and CDR2 SVGEGT. The CDR3 contains 13 residues. The CDR3: CASSYREGTEAFF. CDR3 bases: TGTGCCAGCAGTTACAGGGAGGGGACTGAAGCTTTCTTT.

This clone was seen just once. This chain connects TRBV10-3 to TRBJ1-6, with no clear D. With 3 bases removed from V and 7 bases from J, the gap between germline ends came to 7 bases. There are 13 residues in the CDR3. Germline CDR1 ENHRY, CDR2 SYGVKD. The CDR3 region is CAISDEGNSPLHF. In DNA, the CDR3 is TGTGCCATCAGTGATGAGGGAAATTCACCCCTCCACTTT.

CDR3 coding DNA: TGTGCCAGCAGCTACTCTAGCGGGGCCTCGGAGACCCAGTACTTC. It translates to CASSYSSGASETQYF. The rearrangement uses TRBV2 and TRBJ2-5; 9 bases line up with TRBD2. Germline V CDR1 and CDR2: SNHLY, FYNNEI. The ends lost 6 bases at V and 5 bases at J; junction bases unmatched: 10. The CDR3 is made up of 15 amino acids.

Only one count was recorded for this clone. The chain links TRBV29-1 to TRBJ2-3; D ambiguous. This CDR3 region has 13 residues. CDR1 is SQVTM and CDR2 is ANQGSEA in the germline V gene. V was cut by 2 bases and J by 2 bases, with 8 bases left in between. The CDR3 bases are TGCAGCGTTGAACCCGGAGCCACAGATACGCAGTATTTT. Its protein product is CSVEPGATDTQYF.

The rearrangement uses TRBV19 and TRBJ1-2, with D unclear. There are 14 residues in the CDR3. Per the germline V gene, CDR1 is LNHDA and CDR2 is SQIVND (reference sequence). V was clipped by 6 bases and J by 8 bases, with 19 bases between them. CDR3 region: CASSPPFSPGGYTF. DNA of the CDR3: TGTGCCAGTAGCCCCCCCTTCTCGCCGGGGGGCTACACCTTC.

The chain is built from TRBV3-1 (or the pseudogene TRBV3-2) and TRBJ1-1, with D unclear. Germline CDR1 reads LGHDT; CDR2 reads YNNKEL (reference sequence). CDR3 size: 13 residues. The germline V and J ends were trimmed by 1 base and 1 base, with 4 bases remaining between them. CDR3 nucleotides: TGTGCCAGCAGCCAAGCCAGGAACACTGAAGCTTTCTTT. Amino acids: CASSQARNTEAFF.

V is TRBV7-6 and J is TRBJ1-1; 9 nucleotides align to TRBD1. Germline V gene sequence: CDR1 SGHVS, CDR2 FNYEAQ. The V segment lost 1 base and the J segment 5 bases; nucleotides outside the gene matches: 14. The CDR3 covers 18 residues. CDR3 loop: CASSLDSQGTGSVTEAFF. The DNA of the CDR3 is TGTGCCAGCAGCTTAGACTCCCAGGGGACAGGGTCGGTGACTGAAGCTTTCTTT.

The chain joins TRBV6-5 to TRBJ1-2; TRBD1 is a possible D gene (6 bases). The CDR3 covers 13 residues. Trimming cost V 2 bases and J 8 bases, with 12 bases left between them. Germline CDR1 and CDR2: MNHEY and SVGAGI. CDR3 in DNA: TGTGCCAGCAGTTACGGGGGGGCGCGAGGCTACACCTTC. Residues: CASSYGGARGYTF.

The genes are TRBV29-1 and TRBJ2-5; 10 bases match TRBD2. The CDR3 is made up of 14 amino acids. Germline trimming cut 5 bases from V and 5 bases from J; bases unmatched to any gene: 8. Germline V lookup: CDR1 SQVTM, CDR2 ANQGSEA. The CDR3 DNA is TGCAGCGTTTCCGGGACTAGCGATCTGGAGACCCAGTACTTC. Protein product: CSVSGTSDLETQYF.

This clone was seen only once. The genes are TRBV19 and TRBJ1-2; 7 nucleotides line up with TRBD1. Per germline, CDR1 LNHDA and CDR2 SQIVND (reference sequence). V lost 4 bases and J lost 3; bases outside the gene matches: 5. There are 14 residues in the CDR3. This CDR3 reads CASSNRQGDYGYTF. CDR3 sequence (DNA): TGTGCCAGTAGTAACCGACAGGGAGACTATGGCTACACCTTC.

The chain employs TRBV4-2 and TRBJ2-3, with TRBD2 matching 7 bases. This CDR3 spans 17 amino acids. CDR1 is LGHNA and CDR2 is YNFKEQ in the germline V gene. Losses at the gene ends were 0 bases for V and 3 bases for J; bases not matched to a gene: 9. The CDR3 sequence is CASSQDRWDGGTDTQYF. CDR3 in DNA: TGTGCCAGCAGCCAAGATCGCTGGGACGGGGGGACAGATACGCAGTATTTT.

The genes are TRBV6-6 and TRBJ2-5; D may be TRBD1 (5 bases). CDR1 and CDR2 (germline): MNHNY, SVGAGI (reference sequence). The CDR3 consists of 14 residues. Trimming took off 4 bases at V and 1 base at J, with 10 bases between the two ends. As DNA, the CDR3 is TGTGCCAGCAGTTCGAGACAGCTCCAAGAGACCCAGTACTTC. Translated: CASSSRQLQETQYF.

This rearrangement joins TRBV24-1 to TRBJ1-1; no reliable D call. The V and J ends lost 7 bases and 3 bases respectively, with 11 bases between them. Germline V gene data show CDR1 as KGHDR and CDR2 as SFDVKD. The CDR3 is 13 residues long. CDR3 in amino acids: CATSGGSHTEAFF. In nucleotides, the CDR3 is TGTGCCACCAGCGGTGGGAGCCACACTGAAGCTTTCTTT.

The chain carries TRBV7-2 and TRBJ2-1; possibly TRBD2 for D (5 bases). Trimming removed 5 bases from V and 3 bases from J, with 17 bases in between. This CDR3 has 16 amino acids. Looked up from germline, CDR1 is SGHTA and CDR2 is FQGNSA. CDR3 in amino acids: CASSLRIAKDYNEQFF. The CDR3 DNA follows: TGTGCCAGCAGCCTCCGTATAGCGAAAGACTACAATGAGCAGTTCTTC. Drawing the rest from reference TRBV7-2 and TRBJ2-1, the complete variable domain is GAGVSQSPSNKVTEKGKDVELRCDPISGHTALYWYRQSLGQGLEFLIYFQGNSAPDKSGLPSDRFSAERTGGSVSTLTIQRTQQEDSAVYLCASSLRIAKDYNEQFFGPGTRLTVL.

This chain connects TRBV2 to TRBJ2-5; D is perhaps TRBD2 (5 bases). Germline-derived CDR1 and CDR2 are SNHLY and FYNNEI. The germline V and J ends were trimmed by 8 bases and 5 bases, with 15 bases remaining between them. The CDR3 contains 13 residues. The chain's CDR3 is CASGGVVGETQYF. CDR3 in DNA: TGTGCCAGCGGAGGCGTGGTCGGGGAGACCCAGTACTTC.

The chain is built from TRBV2 and TRBJ1-5; D possibly corresponds to TRBD1 (5 bases). Trimming shortened V by 4 bases and J by 0 bases, and 10 bases separated the two germline ends. The CDR3 spans 15 residues. Germline V gene lookup returns CDR1 SNHLY and CDR2 FYNNEI. CDR3 DNA: TGTGCCAGCAGTGGGGGGGGATATAGCAATCAGCCCCAGCATTTT. It specifies CASSGGGYSNQPQHF.

This chain links TRBV19 with TRBJ2-3; TRBD1 aligns across 8 bases. After removal of 4 bases from V and 5 bases from J, the junction contained 2 bases not matched to a gene. Germline values: CDR1 LNHDA, CDR2 SQIVND (reference sequence). The CDR3 spans 13 residues. CDR3 protein: CASSTDRGDTQYF. The CDR3 nucleotides read TGTGCCAGTAGTACAGACAGGGGAGATACGCAGTATTTT.

The chain employs TRBV10-3 and TRBJ2-2; D might be TRBD2 (6 bases). This CDR3 is 16 amino acids long. CDR1 ENHRY and CDR2 SYGVKD come from the germline V gene. Trimming took 4 bases from V and 3 from J, leaving 15 bases between them. This CDR3 is CAISVTIRDYTGELFF. CDR3 coding DNA: TGTGCCATCAGTGTAACCATCAGGGACTACACCGGGGAGCTGTTTTTT.

The CDR3 DNA reads TGTGCCAGCAGCCCCAGGACAGGGGATGGCTACACCTTC. As protein: CASSPRTGDGYTF. This chain links TRBV11-2 with TRBJ1-2, with 9 bases lining up with TRBD1. CDR1 and CDR2 from the germline V gene are SGHAT and FQNNGV. The trim removed 5 bases at V and 6 bases at J, leaving 4 bases unmatched. The CDR3 consists of 13 residues.

The rearrangement links TRBV19 to TRBJ2-3; 8 nucleotides line up with TRBD2. Germline V CDR1 and CDR2: LNHDA, SQIVND (reference sequence). V lost 6 bases and J lost 3; bases outside the gene matches: 20. The CDR3 contains 19 residues. The DNA of the CDR3 is TGTGCCAGTAGACCATTTGGTGACGGGAGGGGTGGTGGGACAGATACGCAGTATTTT. Amino acid sequence: CASRPFGDGRGGGTDTQYF.

The CDR3 nucleotides read TGTGCTGGACAGGCTTATAATTCACCCCTCCACTTT. Its translation is CAGQAYNSPLHF. The chain links TRBV30 to TRBJ1-6; 7 bases fit TRBD1. The CDR3 runs to 12 residues. Germline CDR1 GTSNPN, CDR2 SVGIG (reference sequence).